Shown below are 27 T cell receptor beta chains from a single sample sequenced in a study of control samples from healthy donors and cancer patients. The protocol was immunoSEQ multiplex PCR, while the TCRdb copy is restricted to in-frame clones and leaves out a portion. The repertoire holds 50,000 or so clones, with about 93% as singletons. The sequenced sample was PBMCs. The origin of the receptors is a woman between 50 and 59 years old with head and neck cancer.

The V and J genes are TRBV2 and TRBJ1-5, with no clear D. The CDR3 is made up of 11 amino acids. The germline gives CDR1 SNHLY, CDR2 FYNNEI. V was shortened by 3 bases and J by 9 bases, with 6 bases between the two germline ends. CDR3 in amino acids: CASSEGGPQHF. In DNA, the CDR3 is TGTGCCAGCAGTGAGGGAGGGCCCCAGCATTTT.

The chain recombines TRBV6-5 with TRBJ1-6; perhaps TRBD1 as D (5 bases). V lost 2 bases to trimming and J lost 10 bases, with 15 bases between them. Per germline, CDR1 MNHEY and CDR2 SVGAGI. This CDR3 is built from 15 residues. The CDR3 region is CASSYGGNTRSPLHF. Written as DNA, the CDR3 is TGTGCCAGCAGTTACGGGGGGAACACCCGATCACCCCTCCACTTT.

J is TRBJ2-4 and V is TRBV7-3; 9 bases agree with TRBD1. The V segment lost 4 bases and the J segment 9 bases; nucleotides outside the gene matches: 4. Per the germline V gene, CDR1 is SGHTA and CDR2 is FQGTGA. The CDR3 has 13 amino acids. CDR3 amino acids: CASSSSQGAIQYF. The CDR3 DNA follows: TGTGCCAGCAGCTCCTCACAGGGGGCCATTCAGTACTTC.

V gene TRBV28 combines with J gene TRBJ2-1; D is possibly TRBD1 or TRBD2 (5 bases each). Trimming took 5 bases from V and 9 from J, leaving 14 bases between them. Germline V gives CDR1 MDHEN, CDR2 SYDVKM. The CDR3 is made up of 13 amino acids. CDR3 DNA sequence: TGTGCCAGCAGTCCGGGGCCGATGGGTGAGCAGTTCTTC. It specifies CASSPGPMGEQFF.

This sequence joins TRBV4-1 and TRBJ2-3, with D perhaps TRBD2 (6 bases). This CDR3 is 16 amino acids long. Trimming stripped 1 base from V and 2 bases from J, with 13 bases between. The V gene's germline CDR1 is MGHRA and CDR2 YSYEKL. CDR3 in amino acids: CASSQARRGPTDTQYF. The CDR3 region has the DNA TGCGCCAGCAGCCAAGCCCGGAGGGGCCCCACAGATACGCAGTATTTT.

V and J are TRBV7-3 and TRBJ2-7; the match to TRBD2 covers 13 bases. The trim removed 5 bases at V and 4 bases at J, leaving 5 bases unmatched. Germline V gene data show CDR1 as SGHTA and CDR2 as FQGTGA. CDR3 length equals 15 residues. This CDR3 is CASSPGLAGPYEQYF. In DNA form, the CDR3 reads TGTGCCAGCAGCCCGGGACTAGCGGGACCTTACGAGCAGTACTTC.

The chain uses TRBV5-6 and TRBJ1-5, with 7 bases that match TRBD1. CDR3 length equals 16 residues. V lost 0 bases, J lost 7 bases, and 10 bases stayed unmatched. Per the germline V gene, CDR1 is SGHDT and CDR2 is YYEEEE. DNA of the CDR3: TGTGCCAGCAGCTTGGATGGAGGGGGCAGTGGGCAGCCCCAGCATTTT. Protein: CASSLDGGGSGQPQHF.

The V and J genes are TRBV4-2 and TRBJ2-6; the D gene is possibly TRBD1 (5 bases). Trimming stripped 2 bases from V and 1 base from J, with 9 bases between. CDR1 is LGHNA, CDR2 YNFKEQ, per germline. This CDR3 has 16 amino acids. The CDR3 reads CASSQKQDSGANVLTF. CDR3 sequence (DNA): TGTGCCAGCAGCCAAAAACAGGATTCTGGGGCCAACGTCCTGACTTTC.

V is TRBV10-1 and J is TRBJ1-1, with TRBD1 as a possible D gene (5 bases). V gave up 0 bases and J gave up 5 bases, with 13 bases separating them. CDR1 and CDR2 from the germline V gene are WNHNN and SYGVQD (reference sequence). The CDR3 sequence is 15 residues long. Here the CDR3 DNA reads TGCGCCAGCAGTGAGTCTAGGGGCCTTCGAACTGAAGCTTTCTTT. It specifies CASSESRGLRTEAFF.

The genes are TRBV27 and TRBJ1-6, with 7 bases matching TRBD1. V was pared by 5 bases and J by 5 bases, with 9 bases of the junction left unmatched. The CDR3 runs to 16 residues. Germline CDR1 reads MNHEY; CDR2 reads SMNVEV (reference sequence). The CDR3 bases are TGTGCCAGCAGTCCAGGCTCGACAGGGAATAATTCACCCCTCCACTTT. This translates into CASSPGSTGNNSPLHF.

The rearrangement links TRBV5-1 to TRBJ2-6, with 7 bases that match TRBD1. Germline trimming cut 0 bases from V and 4 bases from J; bases unmatched to any gene: 4. The CDR3 runs 16 residues. CDR1 is SGHRS, CDR2 YFSETQ, per germline. The chain's CDR3 is CASSLEGARGANVLTF. The CDR3 DNA follows: TGCGCCAGCAGCTTGGAGGGGGCGAGGGGGGCCAACGTCCTGACTTTC.

This clone is a singleton in its sample. The gene calls are TRBV24-1 and TRBJ2-1, with 7 positions matching TRBD1. The CDR3 is 19 residues long. Germline V gene data show CDR1 as KGHDR and CDR2 as SFDVKD. Losses at the gene ends were 4 bases for V and 4 bases for J; bases not matched to a gene: 18. The CDR3 loop is CATSDSWLKGQSPYNEQFF. Here the CDR3 DNA reads TGTGCCACCAGTGACTCATGGCTCAAGGGACAGTCCCCTTACAATGAGCAGTTCTTC.

J is TRBJ2-7 and V is TRBV5-1; no clear D. With 0 bases removed from V and 0 bases from J, the gap between germline ends came to 7 bases. Looked up from germline, CDR1 is SGHRS and CDR2 is YFSETQ. The CDR3 totals 14 residues. CDR3 bases: TGCGCCAGCAGCTTGGATAGGGTCTCCTACGAGCAGTACTTC. It encodes CASSLDRVSYEQYF.

This rearrangement joins TRBV2 to TRBJ1-6; no definite D call. With 4 bases removed from V and 0 bases from J, the gap between germline ends came to 4 bases. The CDR3 contains 14 residues. Germline V gene lookup returns CDR1 SNHLY and CDR2 FYNNEI. The CDR3 bases are TGTGCCAGCAGTGTTACCTCCTATAATTCACCCCTCCACTTT. Its protein is CASSVTSYNSPLHF. Using reference TRBV2 and TRBJ1-6 for the parts outside the CDR3, the full variable domain is EPEVTQTPSHQVTQMGQEVILRCVPISNHLYFYWYRQILGQKVEFLVSFYNNEISEKSEIFDDQFSVERPDGSNFTLKIRSTKLEDSAMYFCASSVTSYNSPLHFGNGTRLTVT.

This rearrangement joins TRBV30 to TRBJ1-2; possible D gene TRBD1, 6 bases. This CDR3 region has 13 residues. V lost 1 base, J lost 7 bases, and 13 bases lay in between. Germline assignment: CDR1 GTSNPN and CDR2 SVGIG (reference sequence). CDR3 DNA sequence: TGTGCCTGGAGTGCCGGGACAATGGGTGGCTACACCTTC. Its protein is CAWSAGTMGGYTF.

The gene calls are TRBV30 and TRBJ2-7; D gene unclear. CDR3 size: 14 residues. CDR1 GTSNPN and CDR2 SVGIG come from the germline V gene (reference sequence). The V end lost 0 bases, the J end lost 5 bases, and 14 bases lay between the germline ends. This CDR3 is CAWSVSGTLDEQYF. The CDR3 region has the DNA TGTGCCTGGAGTGTATCGGGTACCCTCGACGAGCAGTACTTC.

The chain has TRBV6-6 and TRBJ2-7, with 10 bases lining up with TRBD2. The CDR3 sequence is 16 residues long. Germline CDR1 reads MNHNY; CDR2 reads SVGAGI (reference sequence). V was clipped by 2 bases and J by 3 bases; unmatched bases: 7. The CDR3 spells CASSYIGLAELYEQYF. In DNA, the CDR3 is TGTGCCAGCAGTTACATTGGACTAGCGGAGCTCTACGAGCAGTACTTC.

The sample holds a few counts of this clone. The chain couples TRBV6-5 to TRBJ1-2; the D is unclear. This CDR3 is built from 14 residues. Germline CDR1 and CDR2: MNHEY and SVGAGI. Trimming pared 5 bases from V and 4 bases from J, leaving 14 bases between. The CDR3 region has the DNA TGTGCCAGCAGTAGAACATCTTCGGCCTATGGCTACACCTTC. Translated: CASSRTSSAYGYTF.

The V gene is TRBV28, the J gene TRBJ1-5; no firm D call. The CDR3 length is 13 residues. V was shortened by 6 bases and J by 2 bases, with 8 bases between the two germline ends. In germline, CDR1 is MDHEN, CDR2 SYDVKM. This CDR3 reads CASRLNGNQPQHF. For the CDR3, the DNA is TGTGCCAGCAGGCTTAACGGCAATCAGCCCCAGCATTTT.

A few counts support this clone. The chain uses TRBV18 and TRBJ1-6; possibly TRBD1 for D (5 bases). The CDR3 has 16 residues. Per the germline V gene, CDR1 is KGHSH and CDR2 is LQKENI. V shed 6 bases and J shed 7 bases, with 19 bases lying between them. The CDR3: CASSPNGRGTNSPLHF. The CDR3 bases are TGTGCCAGCTCTCCGAATGGGAGGGGAACCAATTCACCCCTCCACTTT.

V and J are TRBV21-1 and TRBJ1-1. TRBV21-1 is designated a pseudogene. There are 14 residues in the CDR3. CDR3 sequence reads: CASSPGAGAIEAFF. DNA for the CDR3: TGTGCCAGCAGCCCCGGGGCGGGGGCGATTGAAGCTTTCTTT.

The genes are TRBV10-3 and TRBJ2-3, with 15 nucleotides matching TRBD2. Trimming cost V 6 bases and J 2 bases; bases outside gene matches: 3. CDR3 length: 16 residues. Germline V gene sequence: CDR1 ENHRY, CDR2 SYGVKD. The CDR3 DNA sequence: TGTGCCATCAGAGGGACTAGCGGGGGGTACACAGATACGCAGTATTTT. It is translated as CAIRGTSGGYTDTQYF.

This chain joins TRBV2 and TRBJ2-6, with D possibly being TRBD2 (6 bases). Germline V lookup: CDR1 SNHLY, CDR2 FYNNEI. The CDR3 length is 14 residues. V lost 5 bases and J lost 4, with 9 bases in between. The chain's CDR3 is CASSPGRGANVLTF. In DNA, the CDR3 is TGTGCCAGCAGTCCGGGGAGGGGGGCCAACGTCCTGACTTTC.

The chain is built from TRBV6-4 and TRBJ2-1; D is possibly TRBD1 or TRBD2 (5 bases each). The germline V gene has CDR1 MRHNA and CDR2 SNTAGT. This CDR3 comprises 14 residues. With 4 bases removed from V and 10 bases from J, the gap between germline ends came to 17 bases. The CDR3 sequence: CASSVGPSLGEQFF. The DNA of the CDR3 is TGTGCCAGCAGTGTGGGACCCAGTCTTGGGGAGCAGTTCTTC.

The chain is built from TRBV6-2 or TRBV6-3 and TRBJ1-1; possible D gene TRBD1, 5 bases. V lost 5 bases to trimming and J lost 5 bases, with 9 bases between them. In germline, CDR1 is MNHEY, CDR2 SVGEGT. The CDR3 consists of 12 residues. CDR3 protein: CASSGGGTEAFF. The CDR3 DNA follows: TGTGCCAGCAGTGGGGGGGGGACTGAAGCTTTCTTT.

The gene calls are TRBV5-1 and TRBJ2-7, with D maybe TRBD1 (6 bases). Looked up from germline, CDR1 is SGHRS and CDR2 is YFSETQ. There are 12 residues in the CDR3. Trimming took 1 base from V and 4 from J, leaving 6 bases between them. CDR3 loop: CASSLTGYEQYF. For the CDR3, the DNA is TGCGCCAGCAGCTTGACAGGGTACGAGCAGTACTTC.

This chain links TRBV5-4 with TRBJ2-2; TRBD1 aligns across 7 bases. V lost 5 bases, J lost 4 bases, and 11 bases stayed unmatched. Looked up from germline, CDR1 is SGHNT and CDR2 is YYREEE (reference sequence). The CDR3 has 16 amino acids. CDR3 bases: TGTGCCAGCAGAAACGACAGGGAACGGCCCACCGGGGAGCTGTTTTTT. It encodes CASRNDRERPTGELFF.